This T cell receptor (beta chain) emerged from a study of blood T cell repertoires in COVID-19. Germline CDR1 reads SGHNT; CDR2 reads YYREEE (reference sequence). This CDR3 contains 15 residues. Trimming took 4 bases from V and 6 from J; bases not matched to a gene: 10. Sequenced by immunoSEQ multiplex PCR; TCRdb stores in-frame clones only, minus some. The data hold fewer than 200,000 clones, with over 70% observed a single time. This chain connects TRBV5-4 to TRBJ2-5; 9 bases agree with TRBD1. Material: peripheral blood. This receptor was taken from an older man with acute or convalescent COVID-19. Here the CDR3 reads CASSRPGQGIQTQYF. The CDR3 DNA reads as TGTGCCAGCAGCCGGCCGGGACAGGGTATACAGACCCAGTACTTC. The full variable domain, its missing parts supplied by reference TRBV5-4 and TRBJ2-5, is ETGVTQSPTHLIKTRGQQVTLRCSSQSGHNTVSWYQQALGQGPQFIFQYYREEENGRGNFPPRFSGLQFPNYSSELNVNALELDDSALYLCASSRPGQGIQTQYFGPGTRLLVL.